This T cell receptor beta chain is drawn from a study of Graves' ophthalmopathy and Graves' hyperthyroidism. Notes on the study in general: Separation of ophthalmopathy from stable hyperthyroidism was achieved by a 13-signature model, at approximately 88% sensitivity and under 83% specificity. Progression of ophthalmopathy was predicted by the model with roughly 68% sensitivity and 72% to 85% specificity.

This clonotype was picked up many times. The antigen is undetermined. Scientists amplified the TCR beta CDR3 regions from RNA transcripts. A first-round RT-PCR used HTBI primers, followed by a second-round multiplex PCR. From the multiplex PCR reads, TCRdb called clonotypes with MiXCR, one entry per CDR3 protein. The repertoire holds about 640,000 distinct CDR3 sequences, roughly 39% seen once, with around 3% in the top ten. Deletions cut 0 bases from V and 3 bases from J, with 12 bases between. Germline-derived CDR1 and CDR2 are LNHNV and YYDKDF (reference sequence). The CDR3 sequence is 15 residues long.

Input material: peripheral blood. This chain connects TRBV15 to TRBJ2-7; D not resolved. The TCR comes from an adult man with Graves' ophthalmopathy. The CDR3 region is CATSRDKGVYYEQYF. The CDR3 nucleotides are TGTGCCACCAGCAGAGACAAGGGTGTTTACTACGAGCAGTACTTC.